This is a list of T cell receptor beta chains from one sample in a study of blood T cell repertoires in COVID-19. Produced via immunoSEQ multiplex PCR; TCRdb's table is partial and in-frame only. Here the sample spans some 300,000 clones, roughly 88% being singletons. Sequenced input: PBMCs or T cells enriched from blood (not recorded which). All receptors derive from a woman under 40 who had recovered from COVID-19. Both conserved end residues are part of each CDR3. The D gene is left open where the match is weak. Not every row has a clone size; where given, it reads once, few, many or a size class.

j_call,clone_size,v_call,d_call,cdr3_aa,cdr3_nt
TRBJ1-6,-,TRBV3-1/TRBV3-2,-,CASSQVAGNSPLHF,TGTGCCAGCAGCCAAGTCGCGGGGAATTCACCCCTCCACTTT
TRBJ2-5,-,TRBV27,-,CASSFLDRKETQYF,TGTGCCAGCAGTTTTTTGGACAGAAAAGAGACCCAGTACTTC
TRBJ2-7,-,TRBV2,-,CASAGSFYEQYF,TGTGCCAGCGCCGGGTCATTCTACGAGCAGTACTTC
TRBJ2-2,-,TRBV7-2,-,CASSFLRTGELFF,TGTGCCAGCAGCTTCCTACGGACCGGGGAGCTGTTTTTT
TRBJ1-1,-,TRBV15,TRBD1,CATSVGDSVLTEAFF,TGTGCCACCAGCGTAGGGGACAGCGTACTCACTGAAGCTTTCTTT
TRBJ2-7,once,TRBV5-6,-,CASSLGQVSPGYEQYF,TGTGCCAGCAGCTTGGGACAGGTTAGTCCTGGCTACGAGCAGTACTTC
TRBJ1-4,once,TRBV7-3,-,CASSLWNLDADPNEKLFF,TGTGCCAGCAGCTTATGGAACCTGGATGCGGATCCGAATGAAAAACTGTTTTTT
TRBJ2-3,-,TRBV11-2,TRBD2,CASSLVTSRDTQYF,TGTGCCAGCAGCTTAGTGACTAGCCGAGATACGCAGTATTTT
TRBJ2-1,-,TRBV2,-,CASSFGGGSGYNEQFF,TGTGCCAGCAGCTTCGGAGGCGGTAGTGGTTACAATGAGCAGTTCTTC
TRBJ2-3,few,TRBV4-1,-,CASSQEATRTDTQYF,TGCGCCAGCAGCCAAGAGGCAACCCGCACAGATACGCAGTATTTT
TRBJ2-3,-,TRBV6-2/TRBV6-3,TRBD2,CASSPSWSGGASTDTQYF,TGTGCCAGCAGTCCATCTTGGAGCGGGGGGGCTAGCACAGATACGCAGTATTTT
TRBJ2-2,-,TRBV11-3,TRBD2,CASKRDGELFF,TGTGCCAGCAAGCGGGACGGGGAGCTGTTTTTT
TRBJ2-7,-,TRBV21-1,-,CASSLRQLVAYEQYF,TGTGCCAGCAGCTTACGACAGCTGGTGGCCTACGAGCAGTACTTC
TRBJ1-2,-,TRBV23-1,-,CASSQSKIYRATTEGYTF,TGCGCCAGCAGTCAATCGAAGATCTACAGGGCAACCACCGAGGGCTACACCTTC
TRBJ2-3,-,TRBV15,-,CATSRDISGSTDTQYF,TGTGCCACCAGCAGAGATATCAGCGGGAGCACAGATACGCAGTATTTT
TRBJ2-7,-,TRBV15,TRBD1,CATSREVGPGQPYEQYF,TGTGCCACCAGCAGAGAGGTGGGCCCGGGACAGCCCTACGAGCAGTACTTC
TRBJ2-7,-,TRBV6-1,TRBD1,CASSESAGGSYEQYF,TGTGCCAGCAGTGAATCAGCAGGGGGTTCCTACGAGCAGTACTTC
TRBJ1-1,-,TRBV11-3,-,CASSSQGKNTEAFF,TGTGCCAGCAGCTCCCAGGGGAAGAACACTGAAGCTTTCTTT
TRBJ1-3,-,TRBV11-2,TRBD1,CASSSMRGLGNTIYF,TGTGCCAGCAGCTCTATGAGGGGGCTTGGAAACACCATATATTTT
TRBJ2-1,-,TRBV27,-,CASSLGRGYGSYNEQFF,TGTGCCAGCAGTTTAGGGCGGGGTTATGGCTCCTACAATGAGCAGTTCTTC
TRBJ1-2,-,TRBV20-1,TRBD1,CSASGDRPLMDGYTF,TGCAGTGCTAGTGGGGACAGGCCACTAATGGATGGCTACACCTTC
TRBJ2-7,-,TRBV4-3,TRBD1,CASSQDHGQGSYEQYF,TGCGCCAGCAGCCAAGATCATGGACAGGGGTCCTACGAGCAGTACTTC
TRBJ2-7,-,TRBV28,TRBD1,CASRREGQSYEQYF,TGTGCCAGCAGAAGAGAGGGACAGAGCTACGAGCAGTACTTC
TRBJ2-2,-,TRBV9,TRBD2,CASSLPAVAGSYGELFF,TGTGCCAGCAGCCTCCCGGCGGTAGCGGGATCGTACGGGGAGCTGTTTTTT
TRBJ2-3,-,TRBV5-6,-,CASSQDPRGTQYF,TGTGCCAGCAGCCAAGACCCTCGAGGGACGCAGTATTTT
TRBJ2-5,-,TRBV19,-,CASSRPSGRETQYF,TGTGCCAGTAGTAGACCATCGGGAAGGGAGACCCAGTACTTC
TRBJ1-6,-,TRBV30,-,CAWSRGGGTYNSPLHF,TGTGCCTGGAGCCGGGGAGGTGGCACCTATAATTCACCCCTCCACTTT
TRBJ2-5,-,TRBV5-1,TRBD2,CASSLELAGVETQYF,TGCGCCAGCAGCTTGGAACTAGCGGGAGTAGAGACCCAGTACTTC
TRBJ1-1,-,TRBV27,TRBD1,CASSLGPGQGFTEAFF,TGTGCCAGCAGTTTAGGGCCGGGACAGGGGTTTACTGAAGCTTTCTTT
TRBJ1-2,once,TRBV19,TRBD1,CASTTYATGGYGYTF,TGTGCCAGTACCACCTACGCGACAGGGGGCTATGGCTACACCTTC
TRBJ2-3,-,TRBV7-2,TRBD1,CASSLVMRGRSDTQYF,TGTGCCAGCAGCTTAGTAATGAGGGGGCGGTCAGATACGCAGTATTTT
TRBJ2-7,-,TRBV4-1,TRBD2,CASSQESGARYEQYF,TGCGCCAGCAGCCAAGAAAGCGGGGCCCGCTACGAGCAGTACTTC
TRBJ2-2,once,TRBV7-9,-,CASILPMRPGELFF,TGTGCCAGCATCTTACCCATGAGGCCCGGGGAGCTGTTTTTT
TRBJ1-1,-,TRBV5-6,TRBD1,CASSFNRGSMNTEAFF,TGTGCCAGCAGCTTTAACAGGGGCTCTATGAACACTGAAGCTTTCTTT
TRBJ2-1,-,TRBV5-1,-,CASNSGGDEQFF,TGCGCCAGCAATTCGGGCGGGGATGAGCAGTTCTTC
TRBJ2-3,-,TRBV10-1,TRBD1,CASTDRDFNSTDTQYF,TGCGCCAGCACGGACAGGGATTTTAATAGCACAGATACGCAGTATTTT
TRBJ2-7,-,TRBV15,-,CATSPGMQGSSYEQYF,TGTGCCACCAGCCCCGGGATGCAGGGGAGCTCCTACGAGCAGTACTTC
TRBJ2-2,-,TRBV18,TRBD1,CASSQDRTGYGAGELFF,TGTGCCAGCTCCCAAGACAGGACAGGGTACGGCGCCGGGGAGCTGTTTTTT
TRBJ1-1,-,TRBV28,-,CASTGTMNTEAFF,TGTGCCAGCACAGGGACTATGAACACTGAAGCTTTCTTT
TRBJ1-6,few,TRBV18,-,CASSAFGGAGYNSPLHF,TGTGCCAGCTCAGCTTTCGGAGGGGCTGGGTATAATTCACCCCTCCACTTT
TRBJ2-2,-,TRBV19,-,CASSIVGGGAELFF,TGTGCCAGTAGTATTGTTGGAGGGGGGGCGGAGCTGTTTTTT
TRBJ2-3,-,TRBV5-1,-,CASSLGLGSGDTQYF,TGCGCCAGCAGCTTGGGACTAGGGTCGGGAGATACGCAGTATTTT
TRBJ2-2,-,TRBV19,TRBD1,CASSEGVPGQAPKRNTGELFF,TGTGCCAGTAGTGAGGGCGTCCCGGGACAGGCTCCCAAGAGGAACACCGGGGAGCTGTTTTTT
TRBJ2-1,-,TRBV28,-,CASRKTVYNEQFF,TGTGCCAGCAGAAAGACAGTCTACAATGAGCAGTTCTTC
TRBJ1-5,-,TRBV30,-,CAWSFPIKPQTGRLSNQPQHF,TGTGCCTGGAGTTTTCCCATCAAACCCCAAACAGGGCGCTTAAGCAATCAGCCCCAGCATTTT
TRBJ1-2,-,TRBV28,-,CASSLVPGTYGYTF,TGTGCCAGCAGTTTAGTCCCAGGCACTTATGGCTACACCTTC
TRBJ2-7,-,TRBV15,TRBD2,CATSRPGLAGSQDEQYF,TGTGCCACCAGCAGACCGGGACTAGCGGGCTCGCAGGACGAGCAGTACTTC
TRBJ2-7,-,TRBV18,-,CASSPLYEQYF,TGTGCCAGCTCACCCCTCTACGAGCAGTACTTC
TRBJ2-1,-,TRBV30,TRBD1,CAWLPLEPQPGGASYEQFF,TGTGCCTGGCTGCCTCTAGAACCCCAGCCAGGGGGCGCTTCTTATGAGCAGTTCTTC